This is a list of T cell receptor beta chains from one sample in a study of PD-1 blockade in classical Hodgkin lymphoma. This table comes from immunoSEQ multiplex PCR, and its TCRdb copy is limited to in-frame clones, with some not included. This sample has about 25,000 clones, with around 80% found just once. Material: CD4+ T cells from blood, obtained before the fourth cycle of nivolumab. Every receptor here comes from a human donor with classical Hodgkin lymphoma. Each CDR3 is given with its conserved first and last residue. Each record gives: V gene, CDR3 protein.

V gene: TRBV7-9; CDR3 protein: CASSLGLAGGSQETQYF
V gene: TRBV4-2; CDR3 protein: CASSQRSSREVNYGYTF
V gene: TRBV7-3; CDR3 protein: CASSVTGGQGYGYTF
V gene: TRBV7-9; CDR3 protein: CASSLDYSYEQYF
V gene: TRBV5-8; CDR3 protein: CASSLGTASTDTQYF
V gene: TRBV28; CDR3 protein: CASSIRDRYSGQYF
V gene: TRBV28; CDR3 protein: CASLIGGGTDTQYF
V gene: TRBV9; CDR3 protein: CASSPQAGGSSSGNTIYF
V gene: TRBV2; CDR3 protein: CASSERQGARDTQYF
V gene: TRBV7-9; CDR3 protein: CASSTRDSYGYTF
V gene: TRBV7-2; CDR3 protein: CASSWAREEGYTF
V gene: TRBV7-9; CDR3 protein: CASSRSGTDTQYF
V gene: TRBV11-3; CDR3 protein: CASSSWTDSYEQYF
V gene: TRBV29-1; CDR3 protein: CSAGPWLNTEAFF
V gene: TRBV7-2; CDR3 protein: CAGRWGPQSTDTQYF